One and the same sample provided the 9 T cell receptor beta chains below, sequenced in a study of prognosis after radiotherapy for stage I lung cancer. TCR beta CDR3 amplification from genomic DNA was performed by two-round multiplex PCR. During first-round PCR, primers specific to each TRBV and TRBJ gene were used. TCRdb re-analysed the multiplex PCR reads in MiXCR, keeping a single row per CDR3 protein. The sample shows approximately 17,000 distinct CDR3 sequences, roughly 45% of them seen only once. The specimen comprised PBMCs, sampled before or after stereotactic body radiation therapy (not recorded which). The receptors stem from a donor over 45 with non-small cell lung cancer.

This clonotype was picked up many times. The chain couples TRBV3-1 to TRBJ1-2; 8 bases fit TRBD1. Germline CDR1 reads LGHDT; CDR2 reads YNNKEL (reference sequence). The CDR3 length is 16 residues. The junction had 12 bases not matched to a gene; V was cut back by 4 bases and J by 5 bases. CDR3 sequence (DNA): TGTGCCAGCAGCCTCAACCCCACAGGGGGGAGGTATGGCTACACCTTC. As protein: CASSLNPTGGRYGYTF.

In regard to this clonotype: One end of the junction varies from germline; a read error may be responsible. The J gene is TRBJ1-6, the V gene TRBV27; D is undetermined. CDR3 length: 15 amino acids. Germline values: CDR1 MNHEY, CDR2 SMNVEV (reference sequence). The CDR3 DNA reads TGTGCCATCAGTTTTTCCATGAGCGCTTCCTCACCCCTCCACTTT. Its translation is CAISFSMSASSPLHF.

This rearrangement joins TRBV27 to TRBJ2-6; D remains ambiguous. Germline CDR1 reads MNHEY; CDR2 reads SMNVEV (reference sequence). The CDR3 has 14 amino acids. V lost 10 bases and J lost 4, with 14 bases in between. The CDR3 is CAIILDPGANVLTF. CDR3 bases: TGTGCCATCATTTTGGATCCAGGGGCCAACGTCCTGACTTTC. Supplemented by reference TRBV27 and TRBJ2-6, the full variable domain reads EAQVTQNPRYLITVTGKKLTVTCSQNMNHEYMSWYRQDPGLGLRQIYYSMNVEVTDKGDVPEGYKVSRKEKRNFPLILESPSPNQTSLYFCAIILDPGANVLTFGAGSRLTVL.

By sample share, this clonotype is medium-sized. V and J are TRBV6-2 or TRBV6-3 and TRBJ2-7; D call uncertain. CDR1 MNHEY and CDR2 SVGEGT come from the germline V gene. Trimming cost V 4 bases and J 0 bases, with 4 bases left between them. The CDR3 has 12 residues. CDR3 protein: CASSSNSYEQYF. Here the CDR3 DNA reads TGTGCCAGCAGTTCCAACTCCTACGAGCAGTACTTC.

Details on this clonotype: This likely stems from a read error, as it lies one base from a far larger clone. This chain connects TRBV6-4 to TRBJ1-2, with D unresolved. CDR1 and CDR2 from the germline V gene are MRHNA and SNTAGT. The CDR3 runs to 12 residues. V lost 3 bases and J lost 5, with 7 bases in between. The CDR3 protein is CASSEAWYGYTF. The CDR3 nucleotides read TGTGCCAGCAGTGAAGCTTGGTATGGCTACACCTTC.

This clonotype was seen ten or more times. This chain links TRBV20-1 with TRBJ2-6, with D possibly being TRBD1 (6 bases). Germline V gives CDR1 DFQATT, CDR2 SNEGSKA (reference sequence). The CDR3 covers 14 residues. V lost 3 bases, J lost 2 bases, and 8 bases lay in between. In DNA, the CDR3 is TGCAGTGCTAGTTGGGGGCCTGGGGCCAACGTCCTGACTTTC. This encodes CSASWGPGANVLTF.

The gene calls are TRBV6-2 or TRBV6-3 and TRBJ1-6; a weak D match, TRBD1 (6 bases). The germline V gene encodes CDR1 MNHEY and CDR2 SVGEGT. This CDR3 spans 14 amino acids. Between the trimmed V and J ends, which lost 6 bases and 8 bases, there was a span of 14 bases. For the CDR3, the DNA is TGTGCCAGCAGGATTCAGGGGTACGATTCACCCCTCCACTTT. Residues: CASRIQGYDSPLHF.

The J gene is TRBJ2-2, the V gene TRBV7-2; 7 nucleotides match TRBD2. CDR1 and CDR2 (germline): SGHTA, FQGNSA. Trimming removed 5 bases from V and 5 bases from J; junction bases left unmatched: 8. This CDR3 spans 15 amino acids. The CDR3 sequence is CASSATSLATGELFF. DNA of the CDR3: TGTGCCAGCAGCGCTACGTCACTAGCGACCGGGGAGCTGTTTTTT.

Concerning this clonotype: A far more abundant clone sits one base away, making this likely a read error. The chain is built from TRBV6-4 and TRBJ2-1; TRBD2 agrees at 13 bases. The CDR3 spans 18 residues. Germline CDR1 is MRHNA and CDR2 is SNTAGT. J was trimmed by 5 bases and V by 9 bases; bases with no gene match: 16. This chain's CDR3 is CASSGPTGTSGVHNEQFF. The CDR3 DNA follows: TGTGCCAGTTCCGGGCCAACCGGGACTAGCGGGGTACACAATGAGCAGTTCTTC.